The clone carrying this T cell receptor beta chain was counted only a few times. Antigen unknown. V shed 2 bases and J shed 7 bases, with 23 bases lying between them. Germline CDR1 is SGHVS and CDR2 is FQNEAQ. CDR3 length: 18 amino acids. The data were taken from a study of identical twins. From the 5' RACE reads, TCRdb called clonotypes with MiXCR, one entry per CDR3 protein. The data hold about 530,000 distinct CDR3 sequences, with more than 20% observed a single time. The study, taken as a whole, reports: With beta out-of-frame sequences, excess sharing by twins was weaker. The analysis was cross-sectional rather than longitudinal within donors. The presence of invariant MAIT and iNKT cells could partly confound analyses of zero-insertion sequences. There were fewer insertions in abundant cord blood beta clonotypes, but memory repertoires showed no such pattern.

These data also featured in a second study, about yellow fever vaccine responses in identical twins.

This chain links TRBV7-8 with TRBJ2-2; maybe TRBD2 (7 bases). This TCR was recovered from a woman aged 18-29 years in good health. Sequencing was performed on CD4+ T cells sorted from blood. CDR3 nucleotides: TGTGCCAGCAGCTTATCTATTCTCGCGGAAGCGGGACACGGGGAGCTGTTTTTT. Protein sequence: CASSLSILAEAGHGELFF.